Listed below are T cell receptor beta chains from one sample, sequenced in a study of beta chain features in type 1 diabetes. Some clones are missing from TCRdb's copy, which holds only in-frame ones; the method was immunoSEQ multiplex PCR. The sample holds 900,000 or so clones; roughly 16% are singletons and the top ten take 0.02% to 0.025%. The sample was naive CD4+ T cells from blood. The receptors were gathered from a woman aged 18 to 35 in good health. CDR3s include the opening cysteine and the closing phenylalanine or tryptophan. D genes are given only for firm matches. Size values are once, few and many counts, or a class for expanded clones, and some rows have none.

clone size,V gene,D gene,J gene,CDR3 DNA,CDR3 protein
NA,TRBV9,TRBD1,TRBJ2-3,TGTGCCAGCAGCCCCCCGGCGGACAGGGGTACAGATACGCAGTATTTT,CASSPPADRGTDTQYF
NA,TRBV11-2,NA,TRBJ2-2,TGTGCCAGCAGCTTTTCGTTGAGCCCGGGCAAGCTGTTTTTT,CASSFSLSPGKLFF
NA,TRBV11-3,NA,TRBJ2-7,TGTGCCAGCAGCTTGACCCCGTGGGACGAGCAGTACTTC,CASSLTPWDEQYF
NA,TRBV18,NA,TRBJ1-1,TGTGCCAGCTCACCTGGGACACCGTTAACGAACACTGAAGCTTTCTTT,CASSPGTPLTNTEAFF
few,TRBV2,NA,TRBJ2-6,TGTGCCAGCAAAAGGACCTCTGGGGCCAACGTCCTGACTTTC,CASKRTSGANVLTF
NA,TRBV4-3,NA,TRBJ2-4,TGCGCCAGCAGCCAAGATTCGGCAGGGCTAAACATTCAGTACTTC,CASSQDSAGLNIQYF
NA,TRBV5-4,NA,TRBJ2-3,TGTGCCAGCAGCCCTAGTCTATCTAGCACAGATACGCAGTATTTT,CASSPSLSSTDTQYF
once,TRBV18,NA,TRBJ2-2,TGTGCCAGCTCACCACTGGAGGTTACAAACACCGGGGAGCTGTTTTTT,CASSPLEVTNTGELFF
few,TRBV19,TRBD1,TRBJ2-7,TGTGCCAGTAGTCCCATTCCGGGACAGGGGAGGTCTGGCGAGCAGTACTTC,CASSPIPGQGRSGEQYF
few,TRBV27,NA,TRBJ2-5,TGTGCCAGCAGTTTGGTGGGACCGCAAGAGACCCAGTACTTC,CASSLVGPQETQYF